The sequence of this T cell receptor beta chain was determined in a study of blood T cells in healthy people across ages. Deletions cut 2 bases from V and 0 bases from J, with 22 bases between. Germline V gives CDR1 MNHEY, CDR2 SVGAGI. This CDR3 has 19 residues. Primers used in a second PCR of about 6 to 12 cycles were a sample-barcoded 5' primer and a J-beta primer mix. From the 5' RACE reads, TCRdb called clonotypes with MiXCR, one entry per CDR3 protein. The table shows approximately 800,000 distinct CDR3 sequences, with under 30% occurring only once. General study results and limits: Donor CMV status, an unknown factor, possibly confounded changes in expanded clonotypes.

As regards this clonotype: The antigen remains undetermined.

In addition, the sample was reused for a study of T cells of mothers and their children.

Sequencing used blood. The V gene is TRBV6-5, the J gene TRBJ1-2; maybe TRBD1 (5 bases). The receptor's source is a boy between 5 and 17 years old in good health. CDR3 in DNA: TGTGCCAGCAGTTACACGCCAACTGACAGTATGCCGTCTAACTATGGCTACACCTTC. Its protein is CASSYTPTDSMPSNYGYTF.